The rows below give T cell receptor beta chains drawn from one sample of a study of T cells in Graves' hyperthyroidism and ophthalmopathy. TCRdb passed the multiplex PCR reads through MiXCR, listing each CDR3 protein once. The sample gives roughly 570,000 distinct CDR3 sequences, less than 20% of which show up once; under 8% is in the top ten. Sample: blood. These receptors were obtained from a woman younger than 45 with Graves' hyperthyroidism. CDR3s include the opening cysteine and the closing phenylalanine or tryptophan. D genes are given only for firm matches. Expanded clones are given a class, and other clones once, few, many or no size at all.

v_gene: TRBV20-1
j_gene: TRBJ1-5
abundance: many
d_gene: -
CDR3aa: CSARDLNQPQHF
CDR3nt: TGCAGTGCTAGAGATCTGAATCAGCCCCAGCATTTT

v_gene: TRBV20-1
j_gene: TRBJ1-4
abundance: -
d_gene: TRBD1
CDR3aa: CSAAGTGSGEKLFF
CDR3nt: TGCAGTGCCGCCGGGACAGGGAGTGGTGAAAAACTGTTTTTT

v_gene: TRBV24-1
j_gene: TRBJ2-6
abundance: -
d_gene: TRBD1
CDR3aa: CATSDPGTGNSGANVLTF
CDR3nt: TGTGCCACCAGTGACCCCGGGACAGGGAACTCTGGGGCCAACGTCCTGACTTTC

v_gene: TRBV3-1
j_gene: TRBJ1-2
abundance: many
d_gene: -
CDR3aa: CASSHGRVAGYTF
CDR3nt: TGTGCCAGCAGCCATGGCAGGGTGGCTGGCTACACCTTC

v_gene: TRBV12-3/TRBV12-4
j_gene: TRBJ1-1
abundance: -
d_gene: -
CDR3aa: CASSPTGVLLNTEAFF
CDR3nt: TGTGCCAGCAGCCCCACAGGCGTCCTCCTTAACACTGAAGCTTTCTTT

v_gene: TRBV2
j_gene: TRBJ1-1
abundance: many
d_gene: -
CDR3aa: CASSENRPRTEAFF
CDR3nt: TGTGCCAGCAGTGAGAACAGGCCGAGGACTGAAGCTTTCTTT

v_gene: TRBV5-8
j_gene: TRBJ1-2
abundance: few
d_gene: -
CDR3aa: CASSLIADGYTF
CDR3nt: TGTGCCAGCAGCTTAATAGCGGATGGCTACACCTTC

v_gene: TRBV7-3
j_gene: TRBJ2-1
abundance: -
d_gene: -
CDR3aa: CASSSSRRGSQGEQFF
CDR3nt: TGTGCCAGCAGCTCGTCACGGAGAGGGAGCCAAGGGGAGCAGTTCTTC

v_gene: TRBV6-2/TRBV6-3
j_gene: TRBJ2-7
abundance: -
d_gene: TRBD2
CDR3aa: CASSYTSGNPSYEQYF
CDR3nt: TGTGCCAGCAGTTACACTAGCGGCAACCCTTCCTACGAGCAGTACTTC

v_gene: TRBV4-2
j_gene: TRBJ2-3
abundance: many
d_gene: TRBD2
CDR3aa: CASSQDGRRLAGVNTDTQYF
CDR3nt: TGTGCCAGCAGCCAAGATGGGCGAAGGCTAGCGGGAGTAAACACAGATACGCAGTATTTT

v_gene: TRBV30
j_gene: TRBJ2-1
abundance: few
d_gene: TRBD1
CDR3aa: CARTGSSYNERFF
CDR3nt: TGTGCCCGGACAGGGAGCTCCTACAATGAGCGGTTCTTC

v_gene: TRBV19
j_gene: TRBJ2-1
abundance: few
d_gene: -
CDR3aa: CASSRAAKNEQFF
CDR3nt: TGTGCCAGTAGTCGGGCGGCTAAAAATGAGCAGTTCTTC

v_gene: TRBV28
j_gene: TRBJ2-7
abundance: many
d_gene: -
CDR3aa: CASSSEVDQYHEQYF
CDR3nt: TGTGCCAGCAGTTCGGAAGTCGACCAGTACCACGAGCAGTACTTC

v_gene: TRBV7-2
j_gene: TRBJ2-4
abundance: many
d_gene: -
CDR3aa: CASSFQNIQYF
CDR3nt: TGTGCCAGCAGCTTTCAAAACATTCAGTACTTC

v_gene: TRBV7-9
j_gene: TRBJ2-1
abundance: few
d_gene: TRBD2
CDR3aa: CASSPPFVAGEDNEQFF
CDR3nt: TGTGCCAGCAGCCCCCCTTTTGTAGCGGGAGAAGACAATGAGCAGTTCTTC

v_gene: TRBV19
j_gene: TRBJ2-7
abundance: -
d_gene: TRBD2
CDR3aa: CASSTRSGTSGPYYEQYF
CDR3nt: TGTGCCAGTAGTACCCGCTCCGGGACTAGCGGACCTTACTACGAGCAGTACTTC

v_gene: TRBV18
j_gene: TRBJ2-7
abundance: -
d_gene: TRBD1
CDR3aa: CASSQPGTGTHEQYF
CDR3nt: TGTGCCAGCTCACAACCCGGGACAGGGACCCACGAGCAGTACTTC

v_gene: TRBV12-3/TRBV12-4
j_gene: TRBJ1-1
abundance: few
d_gene: TRBD1
CDR3aa: CASRPHRGVTEAFF
CDR3nt: TGTGCCAGCAGGCCCCACAGGGGGGTCACTGAAGCTTTCTTT

v_gene: TRBV7-8
j_gene: TRBJ2-1
abundance: -
d_gene: TRBD1
CDR3aa: CASSLGRISRTGTYNGQFF
CDR3nt: TGTGCCAGCAGCTTAGGGCGGATTTCTAGGACAGGGACTTACAATGGGCAGTTCTTC

v_gene: TRBV12-3/TRBV12-4
j_gene: TRBJ2-6
abundance: few
d_gene: -
CDR3aa: CASGQGGWSGANVLTF
CDR3nt: TGTGCCAGTGGGCAAGGGGGGTGGTCTGGGGCCAACGTCCTGACTTTC

v_gene: TRBV18
j_gene: TRBJ2-3
abundance: -
d_gene: TRBD2
CDR3aa: CASSPPAAGGPGDTQYF
CDR3nt: TGTGCCAGCTCACCACCTGCCGCGGGAGGGCCGGGAGATACGCAGTATTTT

v_gene: TRBV19
j_gene: TRBJ1-4
abundance: -
d_gene: -
CDR3aa: CATQKRGSGNEKLFF
CDR3nt: TGTGCCACCCAGAAGAGGGGGTCGGGTAATGAAAAACTGTTTTTT

v_gene: TRBV27
j_gene: TRBJ2-1
abundance: -
d_gene: -
CDR3aa: CASSLLAGSGETAEQFF
CDR3nt: TGTGCCAGCAGTTTATTGGCGGGGAGCGGTGAGACGGCTGAGCAGTTCTTC

v_gene: TRBV20-1
j_gene: TRBJ1-5
abundance: many
d_gene: -
CDR3aa: CSASRDSNQPQHF
CDR3nt: TGCAGTGCCAGCCGGGACAGCAATCAGCCCCAGCATTTT

v_gene: TRBV27
j_gene: TRBJ2-1
abundance: -
d_gene: -
CDR3aa: CASSLTTGRVGDEQFF
CDR3nt: TGTGCCAGCAGTTTAACCACAGGGAGGGTCGGGGATGAGCAGTTCTTC

v_gene: TRBV28
j_gene: TRBJ2-1
abundance: many
d_gene: -
CDR3aa: CASSSNEQFF
CDR3nt: TGTGCCAGCAGTTCGAATGAGCAGTTCTTC

v_gene: TRBV14
j_gene: TRBJ2-3
abundance: -
d_gene: -
CDR3aa: CASSQDSRSSFDTQYF
CDR3nt: TGTGCCAGCAGCCAAGATTCGAGATCCTCCTTTGATACGCAGTATTTT